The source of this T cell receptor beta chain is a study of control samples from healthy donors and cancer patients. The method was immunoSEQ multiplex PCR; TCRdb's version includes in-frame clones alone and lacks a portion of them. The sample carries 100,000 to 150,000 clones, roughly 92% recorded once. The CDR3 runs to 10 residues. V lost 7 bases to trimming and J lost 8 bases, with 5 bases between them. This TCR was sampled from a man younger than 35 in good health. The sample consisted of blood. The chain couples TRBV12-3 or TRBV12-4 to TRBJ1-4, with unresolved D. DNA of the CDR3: TGTGCCAGCAAAGGGGAAAAACTGTTTTTT. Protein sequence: CASKGEKLFF.